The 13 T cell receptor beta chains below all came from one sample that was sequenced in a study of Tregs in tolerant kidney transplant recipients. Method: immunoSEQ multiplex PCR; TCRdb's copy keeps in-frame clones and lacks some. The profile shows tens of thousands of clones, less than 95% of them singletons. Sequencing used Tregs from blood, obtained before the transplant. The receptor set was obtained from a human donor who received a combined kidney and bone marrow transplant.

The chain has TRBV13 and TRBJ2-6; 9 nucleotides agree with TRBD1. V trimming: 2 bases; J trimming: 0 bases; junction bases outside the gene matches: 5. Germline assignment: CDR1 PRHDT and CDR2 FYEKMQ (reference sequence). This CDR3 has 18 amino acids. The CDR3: CASSLSRDRVSGANVLTF. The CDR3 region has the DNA TGTGCCAGCAGCTTATCCAGGGACAGGGTCTCTGGGGCCAACGTCCTGACTTTC.

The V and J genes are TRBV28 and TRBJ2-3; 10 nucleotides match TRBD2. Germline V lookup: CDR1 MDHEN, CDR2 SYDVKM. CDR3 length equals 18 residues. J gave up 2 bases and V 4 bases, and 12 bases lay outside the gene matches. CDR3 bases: TGTGCCAGCAGTTCGACTCTAACTAGCGGGGCATACACAGATACGCAGTATTTT. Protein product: CASSSTLTSGAYTDTQYF.

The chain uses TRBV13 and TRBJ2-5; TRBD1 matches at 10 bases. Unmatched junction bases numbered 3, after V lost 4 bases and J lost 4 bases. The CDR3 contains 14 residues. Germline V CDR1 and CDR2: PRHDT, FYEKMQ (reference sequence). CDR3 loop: CASSSRQGAETQYF. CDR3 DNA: TGTGCCAGCAGCTCCCGACAGGGGGCAGAGACCCAGTACTTC.

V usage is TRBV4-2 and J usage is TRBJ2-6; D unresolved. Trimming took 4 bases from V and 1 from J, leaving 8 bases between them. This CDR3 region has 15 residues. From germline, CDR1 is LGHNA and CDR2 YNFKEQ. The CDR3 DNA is TGTGCCAGCAGCCGGACCGGGTCTGGGGCCAACGTCCTGACTTTC. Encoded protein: CASSRTGSGANVLTF.

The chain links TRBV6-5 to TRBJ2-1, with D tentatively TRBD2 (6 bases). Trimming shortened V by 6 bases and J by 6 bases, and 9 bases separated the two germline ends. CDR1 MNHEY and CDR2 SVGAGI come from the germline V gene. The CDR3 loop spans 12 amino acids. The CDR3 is CASSGTANEQFF. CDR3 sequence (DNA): TGTGCCAGCAGCGGGACTGCCAATGAGCAGTTCTTC.

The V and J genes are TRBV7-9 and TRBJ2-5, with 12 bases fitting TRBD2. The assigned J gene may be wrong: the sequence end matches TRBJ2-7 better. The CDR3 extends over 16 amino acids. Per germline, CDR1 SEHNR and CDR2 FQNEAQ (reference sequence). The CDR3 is CASSPPGLAGSYEQYF. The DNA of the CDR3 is TGTGCCAGCAGCCCTCCGGGACTAGCGGGTTCCTACGAGCAGTACTTC.

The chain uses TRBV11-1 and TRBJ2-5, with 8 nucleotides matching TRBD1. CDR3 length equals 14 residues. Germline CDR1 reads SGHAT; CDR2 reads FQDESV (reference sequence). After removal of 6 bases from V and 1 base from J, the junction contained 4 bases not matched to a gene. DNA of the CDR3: TGTGCCAGCAGTAAGGGGACAGGCCAAGAGACCCAGTACTTC. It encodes CASSKGTGQETQYF. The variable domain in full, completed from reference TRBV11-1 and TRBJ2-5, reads EAEVAQSPRYKITEKSQAVAFWCDPISGHATLYWYRQILGQGPELLVQFQDESVVDDSQLPKDRFSAERLKGVDSTLKIQPAELGDSAMYLCASSKGTGQETQYFGPGTRLLVL.

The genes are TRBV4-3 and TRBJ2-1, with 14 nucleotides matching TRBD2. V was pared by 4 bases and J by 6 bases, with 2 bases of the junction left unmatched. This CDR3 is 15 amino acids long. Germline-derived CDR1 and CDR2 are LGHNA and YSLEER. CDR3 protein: CASSRTSGRLNEQFF. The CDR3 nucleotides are TGCGCCAGCAGCCGGACTAGCGGGAGGCTCAATGAGCAGTTCTTC.

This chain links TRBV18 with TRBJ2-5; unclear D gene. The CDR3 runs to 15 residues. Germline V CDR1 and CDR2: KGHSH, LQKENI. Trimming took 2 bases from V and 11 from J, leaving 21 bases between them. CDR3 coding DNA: TGTGCCAGCTCACCATTGAGTCTAAACAAGCTAGAGCAGTACTTC. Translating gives CASSPLSLNKLEQYF.

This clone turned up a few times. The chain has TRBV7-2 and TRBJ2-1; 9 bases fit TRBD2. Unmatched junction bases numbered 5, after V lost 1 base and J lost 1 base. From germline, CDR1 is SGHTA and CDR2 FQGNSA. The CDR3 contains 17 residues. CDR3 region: CASSLGGRGVSYNEQFF. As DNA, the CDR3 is TGTGCCAGCAGCTTAGGCGGGAGGGGAGTATCCTACAATGAGCAGTTCTTC.

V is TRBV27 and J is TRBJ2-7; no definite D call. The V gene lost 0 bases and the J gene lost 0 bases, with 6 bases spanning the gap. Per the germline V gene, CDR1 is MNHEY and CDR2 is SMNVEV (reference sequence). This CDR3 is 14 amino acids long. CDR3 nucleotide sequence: TGTGCCAGCAGTTTATCGTCTAGCTCCTACGAGCAGTACTTC. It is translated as CASSLSSSSYEQYF.

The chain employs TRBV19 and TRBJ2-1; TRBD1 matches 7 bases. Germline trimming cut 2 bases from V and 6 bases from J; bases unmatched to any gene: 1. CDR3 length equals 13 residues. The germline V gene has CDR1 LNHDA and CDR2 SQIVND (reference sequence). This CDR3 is CASSIYRGNEQFF. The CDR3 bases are TGTGCCAGTAGTATATACAGGGGCAATGAGCAGTTCTTC.

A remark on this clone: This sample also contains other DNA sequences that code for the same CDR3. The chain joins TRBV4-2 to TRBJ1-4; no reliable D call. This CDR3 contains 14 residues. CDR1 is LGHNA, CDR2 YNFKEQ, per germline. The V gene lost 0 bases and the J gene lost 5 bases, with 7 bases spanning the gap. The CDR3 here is CASSQDRMNEKLFF. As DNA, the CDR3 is TGTGCCAGCAGCCAAGATAGGATGAATGAAAAACTGTTTTTT.